One T cell receptor (beta chain) is described in this entry. The sample is drawn from a study of patients and donors after allogeneic stem cell transplantation. Trimming took 6 bases from V and 3 from J, leaving 18 bases between them. This CDR3 region has 15 residues. A single record per CDR3 protein comes from TCRdb applying MiXCR to the RT-PCR reads. The sample has some 960,000 distinct CDR3 sequences, about a sixth seen once. The sample consisted of blood, either unsorted or a sorted T cell fraction (not recorded which). This rearrangement joins TRBV12-3 or TRBV12-4 to TRBJ2-7, with a weak D call TRBD1 (5 bases). The source of this sequence is a human donor who was either an allogeneic HSCT recipient or a stem cell or donor lymphocyte infusion donor (not recorded which). It is not recorded whose cells these are; they may come from a transplant donor. Here the CDR3 reads CASSPGFGHFYEQYF. The CDR3, as DNA: TGTGCCAGCAGCCCGGGTTTCGGACACTTCTACGAGCAGTACTTC.